These T cell receptor beta chains were read from a single sample in a study of blood T cell repertoires in COVID-19. TCRdb's copy holds only in-frame clones and misses some; the assay was immunoSEQ multiplex PCR. The sample contains approximately 200,000 clones, around 80% of which appear only once. Sequenced: peripheral blood. The receptors stem from a woman aged 80 or over with acute or convalescent COVID-19. Each CDR3 is given with its conserved first and last residue. The D gene is left open where the match is weak. The size of a clone is reported for some rows only, either as once, few or many, or as a class for expanded clones.

d_gene	abundance	v_gene	j_gene	CDR3aa	CDR3nt
TRBD1	.	TRBV25-1	TRBJ2-2	CASSGSPGQGPTGELFF	TGTGCCAGCAGTGGTTCCCCGGGACAGGGACCGACCGGGGAGCTGTTTTTT
TRBD1	.	TRBV4-3	TRBJ2-2	CASSQDRQGATGELFF	TGCGCCAGCAGCCAAGATCGGCAGGGGGCCACCGGGGAGCTGTTTTTT
TRBD1	.	TRBV4-3	TRBJ1-2	CASSQDRSYYGYTF	TGCGCCAGCAGCCAGGACAGGTCCTACTATGGCTACACCTTC
TRBD1	.	TRBV28	TRBJ1-2	CASRDRAGYGYTF	TGTGCCAGCAGAGACAGGGCGGGGTATGGCTACACCTTC
.	.	TRBV7-9	TRBJ2-3	CASSPPQGLGTDTQYF	TGTGCCAGCAGCCCCCCACAGGGATTGGGCACAGATACGCAGTATTTT
TRBD2	.	TRBV7-8	TRBJ2-1	CASSPKASGGTNEQFF	TGTGCCAGCAGCCCTAAGGCTAGCGGGGGTACCAATGAGCAGTTCTTC
.	.	TRBV5-6	TRBJ2-2	CASSPVGTNTGELFF	TGTGCCAGCAGCCCGGTCGGGACGAACACCGGGGAGCTGTTTTTT
.	.	TRBV10-2	TRBJ1-1	CASRGGRSNTEAFF	TGCGCCAGCAGAGGAGGCCGATCAAACACTGAAGCTTTCTTT
.	.	TRBV30	TRBJ1-6	CAWSLKQGGGSYNSPLHF	TGTGCCTGGAGTTTAAAACAGGGCGGCGGCTCCTATAATTCACCCCTCCACTTT
.	.	TRBV5-8	TRBJ1-1	CASSHAGAGGATEAFF	TGTGCCAGCAGCCACGCAGGGGCGGGGGGCGCCACTGAAGCTTTCTTT
.	once	TRBV4-1	TRBJ1-2	CASSQDEAGSHYGYTF	TGCGCCAGCAGCCAAGATGAGGCGGGTTCCCACTATGGCTACACCTTC
.	.	TRBV30	TRBJ1-6	CAWIPGSYNSPLHF	TGTGCCTGGATTCCGGGCTCCTATAATTCACCCCTCCACTTT
TRBD1	few	TRBV30	TRBJ1-2	CAWSVLPGGLKNYGYTF	TGTGCCTGGAGTGTACTTCCAGGGGGCCTTAAGAACTATGGCTACACCTTC
.	once	TRBV9	TRBJ1-3	CASSVAPGPISGNTIYF	TGTGCCAGCAGCGTGGCCCCTGGCCCCATCTCTGGAAACACCATATATTTT
.	.	TRBV29-1	TRBJ2-5	CSGGGVRETQYF	TGCAGCGGAGGGGGGGTGAGGGAGACCCAGTACTTC
.	once	TRBV4-3	TRBJ1-5	CASSQGTLGPQHF	TGCGCCAGCAGCCAAGGGACTCTTGGGCCCCAGCATTTT
.	.	TRBV5-4	TRBJ2-3	CASSLGGWQGSTDTQYF	TGTGCCAGCAGCTTGGGGGGGTGGCAGGGGAGCACAGATACGCAGTATTTT
.	once	TRBV18	TRBJ1-5	CASSYSGDSNQPQHF	TGTGCCAGCTCATATAGCGGAGATAGCAATCAGCCCCAGCATTTT
TRBD2	once	TRBV7-2	TRBJ2-3	CASTPPGRGAADTQYF	TGTGCCAGCACCCCTCCAGGGCGGGGGGCAGCAGATACGCAGTATTTT
.	few	TRBV11-3	TRBJ2-5	CASSPGGTQETQYF	TGTGCCAGCAGCCCAGGAGGGACCCAAGAGACCCAGTACTTC
TRBD2	.	TRBV6-2/TRBV6-3	TRBJ2-5	CASSQEGLAAETQYF	TGTGCCAGCAGCCAGGAGGGACTAGCCGCAGAGACCCAGTACTTC
.	.	TRBV5-1	TRBJ2-7	CASSFSQGGHEQYF	TGCGCCAGCAGCTTCTCGCAGGGGGGACACGAGCAGTACTTC
TRBD1	.	TRBV19	TRBJ1-2	CASTTDRELGGYTF	TGTGCCAGTACCACGGACAGGGAATTGGGCGGCTACACCTTC
TRBD1	.	TRBV7-6	TRBJ2-7	CASSLRSGRQGASYEQYF	TGTGCCAGCAGCTTAAGGTCCGGAAGGCAGGGGGCCTCCTACGAGCAGTACTTC
.	.	TRBV24-1	TRBJ2-1	CATRSGLGDNEQFF	TGTGCCACCAGATCTGGTCTAGGAGACAATGAGCAGTTCTTC
TRBD2	.	TRBV30	TRBJ2-1	CAGASGRVHNEQFF	TGTGCCGGAGCTAGCGGGAGGGTCCACAATGAGCAGTTCTTC
TRBD1	.	TRBV6-2/TRBV6-3	TRBJ1-6	CASSPYLPGQGSYNSPLHF	TGTGCCAGCAGCCCTTACTTACCGGGACAGGGTTCCTATAATTCACCCCTCCACTTT
TRBD1	.	TRBV4-3	TRBJ2-1	CASSQERIRGLGNEQFF	TGCGCCAGCAGCCAAGAAAGAATCAGGGGGTTAGGGAATGAGCAGTTCTTC
TRBD2	.	TRBV7-2	TRBJ2-3	CASSGGVTDTQYF	TGTGCCAGCTCGGGGGGAGTTACAGATACGCAGTATTTT
TRBD1	.	TRBV7-2	TRBJ2-7	CASSQDRVIHEQYF	TGTGCCAGCAGTCAGGACAGGGTTATACACGAGCAGTACTTC
.	.	TRBV30	TRBJ2-5	CAWSVPVHGLGQETQYF	TGTGCCTGGAGTGTACCGGTTCATGGACTCGGCCAGGAGACCCAGTACTTC
.	once	TRBV4-3	TRBJ2-5	CASSRSILRGLQETQYF	TGCGCCAGCAGCCGATCGATACTCAGGGGCCTCCAAGAGACCCAGTACTTC